This TCR beta chain was identified in a study of shared clonotypes between healthy human individuals. General study points: Richness estimates generally favored naive over memory subsets. Represented diversity, genetic and exposure-history alike, was limited by few donors.

The germline CDR1 and CDR2 sequences are ENHRY and SYGVKD. The CDR3 is 15 residues long. V trimming: 1 base; J trimming: 1 base; junction bases outside the gene matches: 1. In the case of this clone: Antigen: not known.

CD8 cells regarded as naive lacked CD45RO, were positively chosen for CCR7, and omitted terminally differentiated effector memory CD45RA+ cells. There were only Caucasian adults among the donors, and all lived in Nashville, Tennessee. The assay ran at deep level. Clones were sequenced by immunoSEQ multiplex PCR, and TCRdb holds only the in-frame ones, with some missing. The sample has 650,000 to 800,000 clones; about 91% are singletons. The chain couples TRBV10-3 to TRBJ1-1, with 9 bases matching TRBD1. The sequence came from a young man in good health. The material sequenced was naive CD8+ T cells sorted from blood. The CDR3 is CAISEWGQGNTEAFF. The DNA for the CDR3 is TGTGCCATCAGTGAGTGGGGACAGGGGAACACTGAAGCTTTCTTT.